A selection of T cell receptor beta chains follows, all from one sample in a study of early T cells in non-severe SARS-CoV-2 infection. From the 5' RACE reads, TCRdb called clonotypes with MiXCR, one entry per CDR3 protein. This repertoire shows about 97,000 distinct CDR3 sequences, 9.5% to 11% found once; its top ten account for 4.7%. The sequenced sample was whole blood, obtained at baseline. These receptors originate from an adult who was a healthcare worker with PCR-confirmed SARS-CoV-2 infection or an uninfected control (not recorded which). CDR3s include the opening cysteine and the closing phenylalanine or tryptophan. The D gene is left open where the match is weak. Clone size is shown for a subset of rows, as once, few, many or a class of expanded clone.

J: TRBJ1-6
D: NA
length: 14
V: TRBV6-5
size: few
CDR3: CASSYGQRNSPLHF
DNA: TGTGCCAGCAGTTACGGACAGAGGAATTCACCCCTCCACTTT

J: TRBJ2-2
D: TRBD1
length: 14
V: TRBV7-6
size: few
CDR3: CASSSGQGLGELFF
DNA: TGTGCCAGCAGCTCGGGACAGGGTCTCGGGGAGCTGTTTTTT

J: TRBJ2-3
D: NA
length: 12
V: TRBV30
size: few
CDR3: CAWKGVMDTQYF
DNA: TGTGCCTGGAAGGGGGTGATGGATACGCAGTATTTT

J: TRBJ1-2
D: NA
length: 12
V: TRBV5-1
size: many
CDR3: CASSASRRGYTF
DNA: TGCGCCAGCAGCGCCAGCAGACGTGGCTACACCTTC

J: TRBJ2-3
D: TRBD1
length: 14
V: TRBV19
size: NA
CDR3: CASRAGGRTDTQYF
DNA: TGTGCCAGTAGGGCAGGGGGCCGCACAGATACGCAGTATTTT

J: TRBJ2-3
D: NA
length: 14
V: TRBV11-3
size: few
CDR3: CASSSGADTDTQYF
DNA: TGTGCCAGCAGCTCGGGGGCCGACACAGATACGCAGTATTTT

J: TRBJ2-5
D: TRBD1
length: 14
V: TRBV20-1
size: few
CDR3: CSAGGTGDQETQYF
DNA: TGCAGTGCTGGAGGGACAGGGGATCAAGAGACCCAGTACTTC

J: TRBJ2-3
D: NA
length: 15
V: TRBV5-1
size: NA
CDR3: CASSPEAHNTDTQYF
DNA: TGCGCCAGCAGCCCCGAGGCCCACAACACAGATACGCAGTATTTT

J: TRBJ2-3
D: TRBD2
length: 14
V: TRBV7-2
size: few
CDR3: CASSSGGDTDTQYF
DNA: TGTGCCAGCAGCTCCGGGGGGGACACAGATACGCAGTATTTT

J: TRBJ2-3
D: NA
length: 16
V: TRBV10-1
size: many
CDR3: CASSEQGIRGTDTQYF
DNA: TGCGCCAGCAGTGAGCAGGGGATACGGGGCACAGATACGCAGTATTTT

J: TRBJ1-6
D: TRBD1
length: 15
V: TRBV6-5
size: few
CDR3: CASKRDRAYNSPLHF
DNA: TGTGCCAGCAAGAGAGACAGGGCCTATAATTCACCCCTCCACTTT

J: TRBJ2-2
D: NA
length: 14
V: TRBV30
size: few
CDR3: CAWNHRARTGELFF
DNA: TGTGCCTGGAACCACAGGGCCCGCACCGGGGAGCTGTTTTTT

J: TRBJ2-5
D: NA
length: 11
V: TRBV6-6
size: few
CDR3: CASRSVKTQYF
DNA: TGTGCCAGCAGATCGGTCAAGACCCAGTACTTC

J: TRBJ1-6
D: NA
length: 16
V: TRBV7-3
size: few
CDR3: CASSLTGTGQGSPLHF
DNA: TGTGCCAGCAGCTTAACCGGGACCGGCCAAGGTTCACCCCTCCACTTT

J: TRBJ1-6
D: NA
length: 14
V: TRBV6-4
size: many
CDR3: CASSDSAGESPLHF
DNA: TGTGCCAGCAGTGACTCGGCAGGGGAATCACCCCTCCACTTT

J: TRBJ2-1
D: TRBD1
length: 14
V: TRBV29-1
size: NA
CDR3: CSVRQGLTYNEQFF
DNA: TGCAGCGTTCGACAGGGGTTAACCTACAATGAGCAGTTCTTC

J: TRBJ2-5
D: TRBD2
length: 16
V: TRBV11-2
size: many
CDR3: CASSLGGGTSWGTQYF
DNA: TGTGCCAGCAGCTTAGGGGGAGGGACCTCCTGGGGGACCCAGTACTTC

J: TRBJ2-2
D: TRBD2
length: 13
V: TRBV29-1
size: few
CDR3: CSAGTSGAGELFF
DNA: TGCAGCGCCGGGACTAGCGGGGCCGGGGAGCTGTTTTTT

J: TRBJ2-3
D: NA
length: 14
V: TRBV12-3/TRBV12-4
size: NA
CDR3: CASSFEDFTDTQYF
DNA: TGTGCCAGCAGTTTCGAGGACTTCACAGATACGCAGTATTTT

J: TRBJ2-5
D: NA
length: 14
V: TRBV4-1
size: many
CDR3: CASSRRGEQETQYF
DNA: TGCGCCAGCAGCCGTAGGGGTGAACAAGAGACCCAGTACTTC

J: TRBJ1-4
D: NA
length: 15
V: TRBV19
size: few
CDR3: CASSTSREFGEKLFF
DNA: TGTGCCAGTAGTACCTCGAGGGAGTTCGGAGAAAAACTGTTTTTT

J: TRBJ2-3
D: NA
length: 15
V: TRBV20-1
size: NA
CDR3: CSADLTTESIDTQYF
DNA: TGCAGTGCTGACCTGACGACTGAAAGTATAGATACGCAGTATTTT

J: TRBJ1-2
D: NA
length: 15
V: TRBV6-5
size: few
CDR3: CASTSLQGTNYGYTF
DNA: TGTGCCAGCACCTCCTTACAGGGAACTAACTATGGCTACACCTTC

J: TRBJ1-2
D: NA
length: 15
V: TRBV7-9
size: many
CDR3: CASSLAMGGVSGYTF
DNA: TGTGCCAGCAGCTTAGCGATGGGAGGGGTCTCTGGCTACACCTTC

J: TRBJ2-7
D: NA
length: 14
V: TRBV20-1
size: NA
CDR3: CSAPHGRDLNEQYF
DNA: TGCAGTGCTCCTCACGGACGGGACTTGAACGAGCAGTACTTC

J: TRBJ2-7
D: NA
length: 14
V: TRBV7-9
size: few
CDR3: CASSYGTVTYEQYF
DNA: TGTGCCAGCAGCTACGGGACCGTGACCTACGAGCAGTACTTC

J: TRBJ2-1
D: NA
length: 15
V: TRBV7-6
size: NA
CDR3: CASSWSSPPYNEQFF
DNA: TGTGCCAGCAGCTGGTCTAGCCCCCCCTACAATGAGCAGTTCTTC

J: TRBJ2-1
D: NA
length: 14
V: TRBV5-1
size: few
CDR3: CASSSTMPSGEQFF
DNA: TGCGCCAGCAGCTCGACTATGCCTTCGGGAGAGCAGTTCTTC

J: TRBJ2-5
D: NA
length: 15
V: TRBV7-9
size: few
CDR3: CASSPLTGAQETQYF
DNA: TGTGCCAGCAGCCCGCTGACGGGCGCGCAAGAGACCCAGTACTTC

J: TRBJ2-3
D: TRBD2
length: 17
V: TRBV7-2
size: NA
CDR3: CASSLATPAGGMATQYF
DNA: TGTGCCAGCAGCTTAGCGACCCCAGCGGGGGGGATGGCTACGCAGTATTTT

J: TRBJ2-2
D: NA
length: 13
V: TRBV19
size: many
CDR3: CASTTSGAGELFF
DNA: TGTGCCAGTACCACATCAGGGGCCGGGGAGCTGTTTTTT